The entry below gives a single T cell receptor beta chain sequence along with its context. With 4 bases removed from V and 4 bases from J, the gap between germline ends came to 14 bases. The germline CDR1 and CDR2 sequences are SGHRS and YFSETQ. The CDR3 totals 14 residues. The data belong to a study of blood T cell repertoires in COVID-19. Whole-study context: Samples taken during acute and convalescent COVID-19 were collected in the United States, Italy and Spain. Nucleic acid was either cDNA or gDNA, and it came from T cells, B-cell-depleted T cells, or PBMCs.

Methods used by the authors: Scientists estimated how many nucleated cells there were by amplifying reference gene primers. Sequenced by immunoSEQ multiplex PCR; TCRdb stores in-frame clones only, minus some. From that table come the V and J calls and clone size; the DNA was used to work out D and trimming. The sample contains about 400,000 clones, 70% to 90% of which appear only once. This TCR was recovered from a woman in her twenties or thirties with acute COVID-19. V is TRBV5-1 and J is TRBJ1-1; maybe TRBD1 (6 bases). The material sequenced was PBMCs or T cells enriched from blood (not recorded which). This chain's CDR3 is CASSLQGGSTEAFF. CDR3 bases: TGCGCCAGCAGCCTACAGGGAGGGTCCACTGAAGCTTTCTTT.